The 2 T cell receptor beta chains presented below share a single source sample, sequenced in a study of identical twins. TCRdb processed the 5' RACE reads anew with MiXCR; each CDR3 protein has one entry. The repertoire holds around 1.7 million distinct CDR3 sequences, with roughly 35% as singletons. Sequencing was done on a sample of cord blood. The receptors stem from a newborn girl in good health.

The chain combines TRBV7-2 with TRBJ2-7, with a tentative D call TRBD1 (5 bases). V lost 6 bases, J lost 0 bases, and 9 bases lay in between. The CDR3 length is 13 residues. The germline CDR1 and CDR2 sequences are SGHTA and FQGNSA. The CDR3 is CASRQQGSYEQYF. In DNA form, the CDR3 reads TGTGCCAGCAGACAGCAGGGCTCCTACGAGCAGTACTTC. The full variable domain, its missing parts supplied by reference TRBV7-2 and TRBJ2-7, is GAGVSQSPSNKVTEKGKDVELRCDPISGHTALYWYRQSLGQGLEFLIYFQGNSAPDKSGLPSDRFSAERTGGSVSTLTIQRTQQEDSAVYLCASRQQGSYEQYFGPGTRLTVT.

CDR3 loop: CASSLIDRAKLFF. CDR3 in DNA: TGTGCCAGCAGTTTGATTGACCGGGCTAAACTGTTTTTT. The chain uses TRBV12-3 or TRBV12-4 and TRBJ1-4, with D uncertain. Between the trimmed V and J ends, which lost 3 bases and 11 bases, there was a span of 13 bases. This CDR3 has 13 residues.